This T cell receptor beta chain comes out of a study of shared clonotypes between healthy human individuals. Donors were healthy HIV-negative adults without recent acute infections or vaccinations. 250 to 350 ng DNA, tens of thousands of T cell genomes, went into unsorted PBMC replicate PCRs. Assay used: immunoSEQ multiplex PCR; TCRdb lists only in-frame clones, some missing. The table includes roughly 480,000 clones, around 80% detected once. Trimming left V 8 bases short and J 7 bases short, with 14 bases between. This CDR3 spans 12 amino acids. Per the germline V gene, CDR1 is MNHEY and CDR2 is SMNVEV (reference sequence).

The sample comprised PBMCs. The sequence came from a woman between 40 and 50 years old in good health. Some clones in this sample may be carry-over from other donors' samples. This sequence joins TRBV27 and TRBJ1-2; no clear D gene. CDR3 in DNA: TGTGCCAGCTCGGCCGGGCTAGGTGGCTACACCTTC. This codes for CASSAGLGGYTF.